One sample yielded the 30 T cell receptor beta chains listed below, sequenced in a study of PD-1 blockade in classical Hodgkin lymphoma. The patients all showed relapse after autologous stem cell transplantation, while their brentuximab vedotin exposure varied. Magnetic negative selection purified CD4+ T cells from thawed PBMCs. The assay was immunoSEQ multiplex PCR, and TCRdb's table has in-frame clones only and misses some. The table records several thousand clones, around 87% of them present only once. Material: CD4+ T cells from blood, obtained at baseline. These TCRs come from a human donor with classical Hodgkin lymphoma.

This clone showed up just once. The chain links TRBV6-1 to TRBJ2-1, with 7 bases matching TRBD2. The CDR3 sequence is 15 residues long. Per the germline V gene, CDR1 is MNHNS and CDR2 is SASEGT. J gave up 3 bases and V 4 bases, and 6 bases lay outside the gene matches. The CDR3 here is CASSVLAADYNEQFF. The CDR3 coding sequence is TGTGCCAGCAGTGTTCTAGCGGCCGACTACAATGAGCAGTTCTTC.

The genes are TRBV5-6 and TRBJ1-2, with 12 bases identical to TRBD1. Germline assignment: CDR1 SGHDT and CDR2 YYEEEE. This CDR3 spans 15 amino acids. Trimming took 4 bases from V and 4 from J; bases not matched to a gene: 5. CDR3 protein: CASSPGTGGSYGYTF. The CDR3 DNA reads TGTGCCAGCAGCCCTGGGACAGGGGGCAGCTATGGCTACACCTTC.

The chain recombines TRBV11-3 with TRBJ2-3; 9 positions agree with TRBD2. With V trimmed by 1 base and J by 6 bases, 8 bases remained unmatched. Germline lookup yields CDR1 SGHNT and CDR2 YENEEA. This CDR3 contains 16 residues. The CDR3 protein is CASSLGTLAGSDTQYF. The CDR3 DNA is TGTGCCAGCAGCTTAGGGACTCTAGCGGGAAGTGATACGCAGTATTTT.

V usage is TRBV5-6 and J usage is TRBJ1-1, with a tentative D call TRBD1 (6 bases). Looked up from germline, CDR1 is SGHDT and CDR2 is YYEEEE. This CDR3 contains 14 residues. The V end was cut by 2 bases, the J end by 6 bases, with 14 bases between. CDR3: CASSFGRGDAEAFF. The CDR3, as DNA: TGTGCCAGCAGCTTCGGCAGGGGTGATGCTGAAGCTTTCTTT.

The chain couples TRBV6-1 to TRBJ2-7; no clear D gene. CDR1 is MNHNS, CDR2 SASEGT, per germline. This CDR3 has 14 residues. V shed 2 bases and J shed 2 bases, with 10 bases lying between them. CDR3 sequence reads: CASSEMASTYEQYF. DNA for the CDR3: TGTGCCAGCAGTGAAATGGCCAGCACCTACGAGCAGTACTTC.

The chain is built from TRBV7-9 and TRBJ2-5; D gene uncertain. V lost 5 bases and J 0 bases, leaving 10 bases between the germline ends. The CDR3 is 14 residues long. Germline V gene sequence: CDR1 SEHNR, CDR2 FQNEAQ (reference sequence). This CDR3 is CASSPFADQETQYF. DNA of the CDR3: TGTGCCAGCAGCCCGTTCGCCGACCAAGAGACCCAGTACTTC.

The rearrangement uses TRBV7-2 and TRBJ2-5, with a possible D match to TRBD2 (6 bases). Per the germline V gene, CDR1 is SGHTA and CDR2 is FQGNSA. Between the trimmed V and J ends, which lost 5 bases and 5 bases, there was a span of 15 bases. This CDR3 has 14 residues. The CDR3 DNA reads as TGTGCCAGCAGCCAAGCCGGGGAGGTTGAGACCCAGTACTTC. Its translation is CASSQAGEVETQYF.

The chain employs TRBV11-2 and TRBJ2-7; 8 bases are a match to TRBD2. The CDR3 loop spans 17 amino acids. Trimming at V came to 1 base and at J to 3 bases, leaving 11 bases not matched to a gene. The germline gives CDR1 SGHAT, CDR2 FQNNGV. The CDR3 reads CASSLGSGSRVNYEQYF. The CDR3 DNA reads TGTGCCAGCAGCTTAGGGAGCGGGAGCCGAGTCAACTACGAGCAGTACTTC.

V usage is TRBV9 and J usage is TRBJ2-3; D gene ambiguous. Trimming left V 2 bases short and J 1 base short, with 11 bases between. The germline gives CDR1 SGDLS, CDR2 YYNGEE. This CDR3 has 15 amino acids. DNA of the CDR3: TGTGCCAGCAGCGTCAGGCTTCTAGGCACAGATACGCAGTATTTT. This gives the protein CASSVRLLGTDTQYF.

The chain couples TRBV6-6 to TRBJ1-2; 8 positions agree with TRBD1. The CDR3 extends over 14 amino acids. Germline V gene data show CDR1 as MNHNY and CDR2 as SVGAGI (reference sequence). The J segment lost 4 bases and the V segment lost 6 bases, leaving 7 bases of the junction unmatched. CDR3 sequence (DNA): TGTGCCAGCAGGGACGGACAGGGCTTCTATGGCTACACCTTC. Translation gives CASRDGQGFYGYTF.

The rearrangement joins TRBV27 to TRBJ2-5, with 10 bases that match TRBD1. The last part of the DNA fits TRBJ2-7 better; the J call may be wrong. Per germline, CDR1 MNHEY and CDR2 SMNVEV (reference sequence). The length of the CDR3 is 15 residues. CDR3 loop: CASSSPGQGMNEQYF. The CDR3 DNA reads as TGTGCCAGCAGTAGCCCGGGACAGGGGATGAACGAGCAGTACTTC.

The J gene is TRBJ2-7, the V gene TRBV11-2, with 7 bases aligning to TRBD1. The CDR3 length is 16 residues. The junction had 11 bases not matched to a gene; V was cut back by 1 base and J by 5 bases. The germline CDR1 and CDR2 sequences are SGHAT and FQNNGV. CDR3 DNA: TGTGCCAGCAGCTTAGTCGGAGACAGGGCCATCCACGAGCAGTACTTC. Its protein product is CASSLVGDRAIHEQYF.

For this clone: A far larger clone is off by one base, so a read error is likely. The chain joins TRBV21-1 to TRBJ1-1. TRBV21-1 is designated a pseudogene. The CDR3 runs to 15 residues. This chain's CDR3 is CASSLLNQPDTEAFF. CDR3 in DNA: TGTGCCAGCAGCTTGCTTAATCAGCCAGACACTGAAGCTTTCTTT.

The rearrangement links TRBV27 to TRBJ2-7; TRBD2 matches 12 bases. This CDR3 contains 19 residues. V gave up 4 bases and J gave up 0 bases; unmatched junction bases: 13. The germline gives CDR1 MNHEY, CDR2 SMNVEV (reference sequence). This chain's CDR3 is CASSSLRLAGGLRSYEQYF. As DNA, the CDR3 is TGTGCCAGCAGTTCCCTTCGGCTAGCGGGAGGGCTGCGCTCCTACGAGCAGTACTTC.

CDR3 in amino acids: CASRRPGTSGYEQYF. For the CDR3, the DNA is TGTGCCAGCAGACGTCCCGGGACTAGCGGGTACGAGCAGTACTTC. The chain is built from TRBV11-2 and TRBJ2-7, with TRBD2 matching 12 bases. The CDR3 runs 15 residues. V gave up 6 bases and J gave up 4 bases; unmatched junction bases: 7. CDR1 and CDR2 from the germline V gene are SGHAT and FQNNGV. The full variable domain, rest sourced from reference TRBV11-2 and TRBJ2-7, is EAGVAQSPRYKIIEKRQSVAFWCNPISGHATLYWYQQILGQGPKLLIQFQNNGVVDDSQLPKDRFSAERLKGVDSTLKIQPAKLEDSAVYLCASRRPGTSGYEQYFGPGTRLTVT.

The CDR3 loop is CASSQVLPAGGTEAFF. The CDR3 DNA reads TGTGCCAGCAGCCAAGTTTTGCCGGCGGGAGGTACTGAAGCTTTCTTT. The chain recombines TRBV14 with TRBJ1-1; D unresolved. V was trimmed by 1 base and J by 5 bases, leaving 17 bases between them. The V gene's germline CDR1 is SGHDN and CDR2 FVKESK. This CDR3 is 16 amino acids long.

The chain couples TRBV6-4 to TRBJ1-1, with D tentatively TRBD1 (6 bases). The V and J ends lost 2 bases and 6 bases respectively, with 16 bases between them. The germline gives CDR1 MRHNA, CDR2 SNTAGT. This CDR3 contains 15 residues. CDR3: CASSDVGGAIAEAFF. The CDR3 DNA reads as TGTGCCAGCAGTGACGTTGGGGGCGCGATCGCTGAAGCTTTCTTT.

V and J are TRBV7-2 and TRBJ2-7; no clear D gene. CDR1 and CDR2 from the germline V gene are SGHTA and FQGNSA. V gave up 1 base and J gave up 6 bases, with 7 bases separating them. This CDR3 is built from 12 residues. Here the CDR3 reads CASSLVAPEQYF. The CDR3 DNA reads TGTGCCAGCAGCTTAGTTGCCCCCGAGCAGTACTTC.

The V call is TRBV19, the J call TRBJ1-2; no clear D. This CDR3 spans 15 amino acids. V dropped 2 bases and J dropped 2 bases, with 12 bases sitting between them. The V gene's germline CDR1 is LNHDA and CDR2 SQIVND (reference sequence). In DNA, the CDR3 is TGTGCCAGTAGTATATGGAACACTCAAAACTATGGCTACACCTTC. Its translation: CASSIWNTQNYGYTF.

This clone showed up just once. CDR3 coding DNA: TGTGCCAGCAGTGCACAGGGGGACACCGGGGAGCTGTTTTTT. It encodes CASSAQGDTGELFF. The chain employs TRBV28 and TRBJ2-2; 8 nucleotides match TRBD1. CDR3 size: 14 residues. Trimming took 5 bases from V and 3 from J; bases not matched to a gene: 2. Germline V CDR1 and CDR2: MDHEN, SYDVKM. Using reference TRBV28 and TRBJ2-2 for the parts outside the CDR3, the full variable domain is DVKVTQSSRYLVKRTGEKVFLECVQDMDHENMFWYRQDPGLGLRLIYFSYDVKMKEKGDIPEGYSVSREKKERFSLILESASTNQTSMYLCASSAQGDTGELFFGEGSRLTVL.

The chain carries TRBV12-5 and TRBJ2-5; unclear D gene. The DNA end is a closer match to TRBJ2-7, so the J assignment may be wrong. The CDR3 length is 12 residues. CDR1 is LGHNT and CDR2 is FRNRAP in the germline V gene. The CDR3 DNA sequence: TGTGCTAGTGGTTCTCTTTTCTACGAGCAGTACTTC. Its translation: CASGSLFYEQYF.

The chain joins TRBV14 to TRBJ2-7; TRBD1 matches 8 bases. CDR1 and CDR2 (germline): SGHDN, FVKESK. The CDR3 sequence is 16 residues long. J was trimmed by 1 base and V by 4 bases; bases with no gene match: 9. The CDR3 protein is CASSPYRDRQSYEQYF. The DNA for the CDR3 is TGTGCCAGCAGCCCGTACCGGGACAGGCAATCCTACGAGCAGTACTTC.

The chain is built from TRBV28 and TRBJ1-1; possible D gene TRBD1, 6 bases. From germline, CDR1 is MDHEN and CDR2 SYDVKM. Trimming took 8 bases from V and 4 from J, leaving 23 bases between them. The CDR3 length is 16 residues. CDR3: CASGVSGGEWITEAFF. Here the CDR3 DNA reads TGTGCCAGCGGAGTCTCCGGGGGCGAATGGATCACTGAAGCTTTCTTT.

The chain combines TRBV20-1 with TRBJ1-5, with D unresolved. Trimming removed 0 bases at V and 11 bases at J, with 8 bases between. Germline lookup yields CDR1 DFQATT and CDR2 SNEGSKA (reference sequence). This CDR3 is 11 amino acids long. The CDR3 protein is CSARDRRAQHF. In DNA, the CDR3 is TGCAGTGCTAGAGATCGACGGGCCCAGCATTTT.

The chain uses TRBV19 and TRBJ1-5; no reliable D call. The V and J ends lost 5 bases and 7 bases respectively, with 21 bases between them. The CDR3 covers 16 residues. Germline-derived CDR1 and CDR2 are LNHDA and SQIVND (reference sequence). The CDR3 sequence is CASSGPSALGIQPQHF. For the CDR3, the DNA is TGTGCCAGTAGTGGCCCCTCCGCACTGGGGATCCAGCCCCAGCATTTT.

J is TRBJ2-7 and V is TRBV27; TRBD1 agrees at 11 bases. This CDR3 has 16 amino acids. Germline values: CDR1 MNHEY, CDR2 SMNVEV (reference sequence). The V and J ends lost 1 base and 2 bases, in that order; junction bases with no gene match: 4. As DNA, the CDR3 is TGTGCCAGCAGTTTATGGGGACAGGGGGTTGCCTACGAGCAGTACTTC. As protein: CASSLWGQGVAYEQYF.

The V and J genes are TRBV18 and TRBJ2-7; D is unclear. V was clipped by 5 bases and J by 4 bases, with 21 bases between them. The CDR3 consists of 16 residues. CDR1 and CDR2 (germline): KGHSH, LQKENI. The CDR3 DNA follows: TGTGCCAGCTCAAGCCTATCTCTCAGCTCTGGGTACGAGCAGTACTTC. Translated, it gives CASSSLSLSSGYEQYF.

The J gene is TRBJ2-5, the V gene TRBV27; D is uncertain. V shed 0 bases and J shed 4 bases, with 9 bases lying between them. CDR3 length equals 14 residues. Per germline, CDR1 MNHEY and CDR2 SMNVEV (reference sequence). The CDR3 region is CASSLSYGLETQYF. CDR3 in DNA: TGTGCCAGCAGTTTATCGTACGGCTTAGAGACCCAGTACTTC.

DNA of the CDR3: TGTGCCAGCTCACCGGGACAGGGCGTCGAGACCCAGTACTTC. It yields the protein CASSPGQGVETQYF. The V call is TRBV18, the J call TRBJ2-5, with 9 bases identical to TRBD1. CDR1 and CDR2 from the germline V gene are KGHSH and LQKENI. The ends lost 3 bases at V and 5 bases at J; junction bases unmatched: 4. This CDR3 spans 14 amino acids.

This chain joins TRBV23-1 and TRBJ2-1; D not certain. TRBV23-1 is assigned to the ORF class and has an uncertain function. The CDR3 totals 12 residues. V was shortened by 10 bases and J by 6 bases, with 13 bases between the two germline ends. The CDR3 DNA sequence: TGCGCCAACACCTTTTCAGGCAATGAGCAGTTCTTC. It codes for CANTFSGNEQFF.